The rows below give T cell receptor beta chains drawn from one sample of a study of beta chain features in type 1 diabetes. Generated by immunoSEQ multiplex PCR, the TCRdb table keeps only in-frame clones and is missing some. The table includes around 360,000 clones, roughly 12% detected once. Material: naive CD4+ T cells from blood. These receptors came from a woman younger than 35 with type 1 diabetes. CDR3s include the opening cysteine and the closing phenylalanine or tryptophan. The D gene is left open where the match is weak. Where a row states a size, it is once, few, many or the class of an expanded clone; other rows omit it.

j_call clone_size d_call v_call cdr3_nt cdr3_aa
TRBJ2-1 NA NA TRBV6-1 TGTGCCAGCAGTGAGGGGGGAAACAATGAGCAGTTCTTC CASSEGGNNEQFF
TRBJ1-2 NA NA TRBV29-1 TGCAGCCTTACCGGACAGCTACGAGAATCTAACTATGGCTACACCTTC CSLTGQLRESNYGYTF
TRBJ2-5 few NA TRBV5-4 TGTGCCAGCAGCCAGTACCAAGAGACCCAGTACTTC CASSQYQETQYF
TRBJ1-2 few NA TRBV7-9 TGTGCCAGTTCTTCGAGGGGGGGAGGCTACACCTTC CASSSRGGGYTF
TRBJ1-2 NA NA TRBV11-2 TGTGCCAGCAGCTCATTTCCGACGGGAGCTAACTATGGCTACACCTTC CASSSFPTGANYGYTF
TRBJ2-5 few TRBD2 TRBV28 TGTGCCAGCAGTTTAAGCCGGCTAGCGGGATATCGAGAGACCCAGTACTTC CASSLSRLAGYRETQYF
TRBJ2-1 NA NA TRBV4-3 TGCGCCAGCAGCCAAGAGATTCCGGGTGGCGATGAGCAGTTCTTC CASSQEIPGGDEQFF
TRBJ2-1 few TRBD2 TRBV9 TGTGCCAGCAGCGGGGCTAGCGGGAGGACGAGTACGGAGCAGTTCTTC CASSGASGRTSTEQFF
TRBJ2-7 NA NA TRBV7-2 TGTGCCAGCAGCTTAGTGCGAGGGGAGCAGTACTTC CASSLVRGEQYF
TRBJ2-7 NA NA TRBV29-1 TGCAGCGTTGAAGATAGCCTAACCTACGAGCAGTACTTC CSVEDSLTYEQYF
TRBJ2-1 few NA TRBV28 TGTGCCAGCAGACGGGGGAGCTCCTACAATGAGCAGTTCTTC CASRRGSSYNEQFF
TRBJ2-4 few NA TRBV27 TGTGCCAGCAGTTTAGCAGGGATGATAAAAAACATTCAGTACTTC CASSLAGMIKNIQYF
TRBJ1-1 NA TRBD1 TRBV4-3 TGCGCCAGCAGCCTCCAGGGGGGAAACACTGAAGCTTTCTTT CASSLQGGNTEAFF
TRBJ2-1 NA TRBD2 TRBV4-3 TGCGCCAGCAGCCAAGTTTGGGGGGGGGCCTACAATGAGCAGTTCTTC CASSQVWGGAYNEQFF
TRBJ2-1 NA NA TRBV4-3 TGCGCCAGCAGCCAAAGAACTGACTACAATGAGCAGTTCTTC CASSQRTDYNEQFF
TRBJ2-5 NA NA TRBV5-4 TGTGCCAGCAGCTTGAAGGGGGGGGAGAACCAAGAGACCCAGTACTTC CASSLKGGENQETQYF
TRBJ2-3 few TRBD2 TRBV7-2 TGTGCCAGCAGCCCATGGACTAGCGGTTACACAGATACGCAGTATTTT CASSPWTSGYTDTQYF
TRBJ2-7 NA TRBD1 TRBV27 TGTGCCAGCAGTTTAAGAGACAGGGGGAATAATCCCTACGAGCAGTACTTC CASSLRDRGNNPYEQYF
TRBJ1-2 NA NA TRBV29-1 TGCAGCGCCGGTACGGGGGACTATGGCTACACCTTC CSAGTGDYGYTF
TRBJ1-5 NA NA TRBV19 TGTGCCAGTAGTATGGGCGATCGAGGGATGCATCAGCCCCAGCATTTT CASSMGDRGMHQPQHF
TRBJ2-3 few TRBD2 TRBV7-3 TGTGCCAGCAGCTTACTTACTAGCGGTTCCAGCACAGATACGCAGTATTTT CASSLLTSGSSTDTQYF
TRBJ1-2 NA TRBD1 TRBV5-6 TGTGCCAGCAGCCTGGGACAGGGAAGCGGCTACACCTTC CASSLGQGSGYTF
TRBJ1-1 NA NA TRBV18 TGTGCCAGCTCACCAAGGACTGAGAACACTGAAGCTTTCTTT CASSPRTENTEAFF
TRBJ1-2 NA NA TRBV9 TGTGCCAGCAGCGTTTCGGGGGGAGACTATGGCTACACCTTC CASSVSGGDYGYTF
TRBJ1-2 NA TRBD1 TRBV6-5 TGTGCCAGCAGAGAGACAGGGGCCGGTGGCTACACCTTC CASRETGAGGYTF
TRBJ2-7 NA NA TRBV11-3 TGTGCCAGCAGCTTAGTCCAGGGGGGTACCTACGAGCAGTACTTC CASSLVQGGTYEQYF
TRBJ2-7 NA TRBD2 TRBV6-6 TGTGCCAGCAGTCTGTGGGGGGAGGGGGAGCAGTACTTC CASSLWGEGEQYF
TRBJ2-6 NA NA TRBV11-3 TGTGCCAGCAGCCTCGGAGCATCTGGGGCCAACGTCCTGACTTTC CASSLGASGANVLTF
TRBJ1-1 few TRBD1 TRBV7-9 TGTGCCAGCAGCCCCCGGACAGGGAGCGCCACTGAAGCTTTCTTT CASSPRTGSATEAFF
TRBJ2-5 few NA TRBV7-2 TGTGCCAGCAGCCCTCGCCGCCGGGCAGGGTTAGAGACCCAGTACTTC CASSPRRRAGLETQYF
TRBJ1-4 few NA TRBV29-1 TGCAGCGTTGAATTCCCCGAGGATGAAAAACTGTTTTTT CSVEFPEDEKLFF
TRBJ1-2 few NA TRBV4-1 TGCGCCAGCAGCCATCCCGGGACACAGTATGGCTACACCTTC CASSHPGTQYGYTF
TRBJ2-1 NA NA TRBV7-8 TGTGCCAGCAGAGGCCGCTTAGCGCCGACTGGGAATGAGCAGTTCTTC CASRGRLAPTGNEQFF
TRBJ1-2 NA NA TRBV5-1 TGCGCCAGCAGCGGATCCGGGGTGTCTAACTATGGCTACACCTTC CASSGSGVSNYGYTF
TRBJ1-5 NA NA TRBV27 TGTGCCAGCAGTAGCAGGGTTGGCAATCAGCCCCAGCATTTT CASSSRVGNQPQHF
TRBJ2-7 NA TRBD2 TRBV7-9 TGTGCCAGCAGCCACCGTGGGACTAGCGGGAGGTACGAGCAGTACTTC CASSHRGTSGRYEQYF
TRBJ2-1 NA TRBD2 TRBV29-1 TGCAGCATCGGCGGGAGGAAAACCTACAATGAGCAGTTCTTC CSIGGRKTYNEQFF
TRBJ1-2 NA NA TRBV15 TGTGCCACCAGCAGAGATTCGGTTCGTCAGGGAGGCTACACCTTC CATSRDSVRQGGYTF
TRBJ2-2 NA NA TRBV7-2 TGTGCCAGCAGCTTAGAGAGGGAGAGCGGGGAGCTGTTTTTT CASSLERESGELFF
TRBJ2-7 NA NA TRBV7-8 TGTGCCAGCACCTCGGGGAGCACCAGCTACGAGCAGTACTTC CASTSGSTSYEQYF
TRBJ1-4 NA NA TRBV30 TGTGCCTGGAGCCTGGAGATGCGCGAAAAACTGTTTTTT CAWSLEMREKLFF
TRBJ2-2 NA TRBD1 TRBV6-1 TGTGCCAGCACTGGCGACAGGGTTTTCACCGGGGAGCTGTTTTTT CASTGDRVFTGELFF
TRBJ2-7 NA TRBD1 TRBV29-1 TGCAGCATTAGAGGGACAGATTACGAGCAGTACTTC CSIRGTDYEQYF
TRBJ2-3 NA NA TRBV18 TGTGCCAGCTCACCACCGGCGCAGGGTCCAGATACGCAGTATTTT CASSPPAQGPDTQYF
TRBJ1-1 NA TRBD1 TRBV11-2 TGTGCCAGCAGCGGTTTACAGGGGGTTGTCCCTGAAGCTTTCTTT CASSGLQGVVPEAFF
TRBJ1-3 NA TRBD1 TRBV5-4 TGTGCCAGCAGCTCCCGGACAGGGACGGGAAACACCATATATTTT CASSSRTGTGNTIYF
TRBJ1-2 few TRBD1 TRBV9 TGTGCCAGCAGCCTCCGGGACAGCCGAAACTATGGCTACACCTTC CASSLRDSRNYGYTF
TRBJ2-7 NA NA TRBV18 TGTGCCAGCTCGGCCTCCTACGAGCAGTACTTC CASSASYEQYF
TRBJ2-7 few TRBD2 TRBV10-3 TGTGCCATCAGTGATCAAGCGGGAGGGCCGACCGAGCAGTACTTC CAISDQAGGPTEQYF
TRBJ2-6 NA NA TRBV5-1 TGCGCCAGCCGGGGTCTATCTGGGGCCAACGTCCTGACTTTC CASRGLSGANVLTF